These T cell receptor beta chains were read from a single sample in a study of blood T cell repertoires in COVID-19. Clones were sequenced by immunoSEQ multiplex PCR, and TCRdb holds only the in-frame ones, with some missing. Found here are about 260,000 clones, 88% of them singletons; the top ten hold about 3.1%. Material: PBMCs or T cells enriched from blood (not recorded which). Receptor source: a woman aged 35 to 49 who had been exposed to COVID-19. Both conserved end residues are part of each CDR3. A D gene is named only where the DNA matches it firmly. Clone size is shown for a subset of rows, as once, few, many or a class of expanded clone.

d_gene | j_gene | v_gene | abundance | CDR3aa | CDR3nt
NA | TRBJ2-7 | TRBV30 | NA | CAWSPGSYEQYF | TGTGCCTGGAGTCCGGGGTCCTACGAGCAGTACTTC
NA | TRBJ2-3 | TRBV5-1 | NA | CASSLDSRSADTQYF | TGCGCCAGCAGCCTAGACAGCCGGAGCGCAGATACGCAGTATTTT
TRBD1 | TRBJ2-5 | TRBV28 | NA | CASSRQGTFQETQYF | TGTGCCAGCAGTCGACAGGGAACCTTCCAAGAGACCCAGTACTTC
NA | TRBJ1-2 | TRBV28 | NA | CASSLVAVYGYTF | TGTGCCAGCAGTTTAGTGGCGGTCTATGGCTACACCTTC
NA | TRBJ1-4 | TRBV7-2 | NA | CASSLPGNEKLFF | TGTGCCAGCAGCTTACCCGGTAATGAAAAACTGTTTTTT
NA | TRBJ1-5 | TRBV3-1/TRBV3-2 | NA | CASSREGRWPQHF | TGTGCCAGCAGCCGGGAGGGCCGCTGGCCCCAGCATTTT
NA | TRBJ1-2 | TRBV11-2 | few | CASSPRGFYGYTF | TGTGCCAGCAGCCCAAGGGGTTTCTATGGCTACACCTTC
NA | TRBJ1-2 | TRBV30 | NA | CAWMGRNGYTF | TGTGCCTGGATGGGCCGGAATGGCTACACCTTC
TRBD2 | TRBJ2-3 | TRBV9 | NA | CASSGAGSGSTDTQYF | TGTGCCAGCAGCGGGGCGGGAAGCGGGAGTACAGATACGCAGTATTTT
TRBD1 | TRBJ1-5 | TRBV28 | few | CASRSAGTDNQPQHF | TGTGCCAGCAGATCCGCCGGGACAGACAATCAGCCCCAGCATTTT
TRBD1 | TRBJ2-7 | TRBV7-8 | NA | CASSLATGGYEQYF | TGTGCCAGCAGCTTGGCGACAGGGGGCTACGAGCAGTACTTC
NA | TRBJ2-7 | TRBV4-3 | NA | CASSQDWGGLSYEQYF | TGCGCCAGCAGCCAAGATTGGGGGGGCCTCTCCTACGAGCAGTACTTC
TRBD2 | TRBJ2-1 | TRBV2 | NA | CASSGLQRGGVLNEQFF | TGTGCCAGCAGTGGTTTGCAGCGGGGGGGCGTCTTGAATGAGCAGTTCTTC
NA | TRBJ2-5 | TRBV6-5 | NA | CASSSWESETQYF | TGTGCCAGCAGTTCGTGGGAGTCGGAGACCCAGTACTTC
NA | TRBJ1-3 | TRBV9 | once | CASSAQPPATGNTIYF | TGTGCCAGCAGCGCCCAACCACCCGCTACTGGAAACACCATATATTTT
NA | TRBJ1-3 | TRBV7-9 | once | CASSYTSDSTIYF | TGTGCCAGCAGCTACACATCCGACAGCACCATATATTTT
NA | TRBJ1-1 | TRBV20-1 | NA | CSALRAPEAFF | TGCAGTGCTCTCAGGGCACCAGAAGCTTTCTTT
NA | TRBJ1-1 | TRBV29-1 | NA | CSTRATSRAEAFF | TGCAGCACTAGGGCTACTTCGAGGGCTGAAGCTTTCTTT
NA | TRBJ1-2 | TRBV19 | NA | CAGKTENYGYTF | TGTGCCGGGAAGACAGAAAACTATGGCTACACCTTC
TRBD2 | TRBJ2-1 | TRBV5-6 | NA | CARSLRAGGLVGEQFF | TGTGCCCGCAGCTTGCGGGCGGGGGGGCTAGTTGGTGAGCAGTTCTTC
NA | TRBJ1-1 | TRBV5-6 | NA | CASSLDLRSEAFF | TGTGCCAGCAGCTTGGATCTACGGTCAGAAGCTTTCTTT
TRBD1 | TRBJ1-1 | TRBV9 | NA | CASSVGDSTEAFF | TGTGCCAGCAGCGTAGGGGACAGCACTGAAGCTTTCTTT
NA | TRBJ2-2 | TRBV19 | NA | CASSPGGNRELFF | TGTGCCAGTAGTCCTGGGGGGAATCGTGAGCTGTTTTTT
TRBD2 | TRBJ2-1 | TRBV29-1 | once | CSADRGGLWNEQFF | TGCAGCGCTGACCGGGGGGGCCTCTGGAATGAGCAGTTCTTC